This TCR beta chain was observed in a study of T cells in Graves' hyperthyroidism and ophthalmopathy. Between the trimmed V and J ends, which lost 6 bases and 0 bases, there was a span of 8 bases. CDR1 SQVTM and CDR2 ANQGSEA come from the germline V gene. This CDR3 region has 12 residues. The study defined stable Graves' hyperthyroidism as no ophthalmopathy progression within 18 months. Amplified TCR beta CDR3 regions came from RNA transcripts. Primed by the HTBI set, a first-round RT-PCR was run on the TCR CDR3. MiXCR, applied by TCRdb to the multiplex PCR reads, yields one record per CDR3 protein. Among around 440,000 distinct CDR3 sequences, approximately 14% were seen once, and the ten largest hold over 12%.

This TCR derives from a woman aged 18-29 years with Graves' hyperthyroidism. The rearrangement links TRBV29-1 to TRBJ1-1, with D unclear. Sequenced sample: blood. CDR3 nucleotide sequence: TGCAGCGTCCAGATAATGAACACTGAAGCTTTCTTT. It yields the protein CSVQIMNTEAFF.